The clone carrying this T cell receptor beta chain was seen only a few times. The antigen is unknown. The V and J ends lost 1 base and 4 bases respectively, with 10 bases between them. This CDR3 has 14 residues. CDR1 is SNHLY and CDR2 is FYNNEI in the germline V gene. This sample stems from a study of T cell repertoires in cytomegalovirus infection. TCRdb fed the reads into MiXCR, producing one record per CDR3 protein. The sample has some 800,000 distinct CDR3 sequences, roughly 29% seen once. The receptor was isolated from a human donor in good health (CMV status not recorded). Some clones in this sample may be carry-over from other donors' samples. Sequences were derived from cultured CD8+ T cells from PBMCs, sampled from culture after CMV antigen stimulation. The V gene is TRBV2, the J gene TRBJ1-1, with D possibly being TRBD1 (5 bases). The CDR3 DNA reads TGTGCCAGCAGTGAAGTGGGGGGTGGCACTGAAGCTTTCTTT. Protein product: CASSEVGGGTEAFF.